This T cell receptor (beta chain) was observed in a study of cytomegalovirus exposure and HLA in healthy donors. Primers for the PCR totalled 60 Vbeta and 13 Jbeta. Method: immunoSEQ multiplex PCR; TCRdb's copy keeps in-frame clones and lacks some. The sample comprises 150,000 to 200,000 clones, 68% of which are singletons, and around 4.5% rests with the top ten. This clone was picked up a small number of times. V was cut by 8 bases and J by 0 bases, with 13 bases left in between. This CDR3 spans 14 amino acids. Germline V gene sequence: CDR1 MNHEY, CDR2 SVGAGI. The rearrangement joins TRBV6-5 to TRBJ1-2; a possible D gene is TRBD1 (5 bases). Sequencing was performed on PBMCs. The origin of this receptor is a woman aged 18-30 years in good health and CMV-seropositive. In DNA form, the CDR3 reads TGTGCCAGCGACGAGGACAAACCTAACTATGGCTACACCTTC. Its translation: CASDEDKPNYGYTF.